This T cell receptor beta chain comes out of a study of shared clonotypes between healthy human individuals. Those who donated, Caucasian adults without exception, all lived in Nashville, Tennessee. V shed 2 bases, J shed 5 bases, and the junction held 11 bases outside the gene matches. The CDR3 has 18 residues. The germline CDR1 and CDR2 sequences are SEHNR and FQNEAQ (reference sequence). Data came from immunoSEQ multiplex PCR; TCRdb stores just in-frame clones and leaves some out. The sample consists of hundreds of thousands of clones, around 96% of them appearing once. Sequenced sample: memory CD8+ T cells sorted from blood. Subset meaning: CD45RO+ cells pooled with CCR7-negative TemRA cells. The TCR originated in a man aged 25-40 years in good health. The chain is built from TRBV7-9 and TRBJ2-3; 12 bases are a match to TRBD2. CDR3 in amino acids: CASSLWTSGTIAVDTQYF. CDR3 coding DNA: TGTGCCAGCAGCTTATGGACTAGCGGGACCATTGCAGTAGATACGCAGTATTTT. Looking up the rest from reference TRBV7-9 and TRBJ2-3 gives the full variable domain: DTGVSQNPRHKITKRGQNVTFRCDPISEHNRLYWYRQTLGQGPEFLTYFQNEAQLEKSRLLSDRFSAERPKGSFSTLEIQRTEQGDSAMYLCASSLWTSGTIAVDTQYFGPGTRLTVL.